These 6 T cell receptor beta chains were sequenced from one sample in a study of PD-1 blockade in classical Hodgkin lymphoma. The repertoire was sequenced with immunoSEQ multiplex PCR; TCRdb's copy has only in-frame clones and lacks some. The table has 13,000 or so clones, about 81% seen once. Every patient relapsed after autologous stem cell transplantation, and brentuximab vedotin exposure varied. The source was peripheral blood mononuclear cells (PBMCs), collected at baseline. The origin of the receptors is a human donor with classical Hodgkin lymphoma.

This clone was counted only a few times. The junction departs from germline at one end; a sequencing error may be responsible. This chain connects TRBV9 to TRBJ1-6; no reliable D call. Germline values: CDR1 SGDLS, CDR2 YYNGEE. This CDR3 has 15 amino acids. CDR3 coding DNA: TGTGCCAGCAGTGTAGGGCTGAATAAAAATTCACCCCTCCACTTT. It codes for CASSVGLNKNSPLHF.

The chain joins TRBV6-5 to TRBJ1-1; a weak D match, TRBD1 (5 bases). Germline CDR1 MNHEY, CDR2 SVGAGI. Trimming removed 4 bases at V and 10 bases at J, with 19 bases between. The CDR3 runs 14 residues. The CDR3 DNA reads as TGTGCCAGCAGTTTCGACAGCGCCGGGGGACGAGCTTTCTTT. Translation gives CASSFDSAGGRAFF.

This chain links TRBV29-1 with TRBJ2-7; D is perhaps TRBD2 (5 bases). The CDR3 contains 14 residues. The V gene's germline CDR1 is SQVTM and CDR2 ANQGSEA. V shed 3 bases and J shed 4 bases, with 16 bases lying between them. CDR3 DNA sequence: TGCAGCGTTGAGGAGGACTTCTTAGGTTACGAGCAGTACTTC. Encoded protein: CSVEEDFLGYEQYF.

This chain uses TRBV7-2 with TRBJ1-3; TRBD1 might be the D (6 bases). The CDR3 is made up of 16 amino acids. From germline, CDR1 is SGHTA and CDR2 FQGNSA. Trimming shortened V by 5 bases and J by 0 bases, and 14 bases separated the two germline ends. Here the CDR3 reads CASSPGGTPSGNTIYF. The CDR3 DNA reads TGTGCCAGCAGCCCCGGGGGGACACCCTCTGGAAACACCATATATTTT.

The chain couples TRBV5-1 to TRBJ2-1; the D is unclear. Trimming pared 0 bases from V and 2 bases from J, leaving 9 bases between. Looked up from germline, CDR1 is SGHRS and CDR2 is YFSETQ. The CDR3 runs to 15 residues. CDR3 in DNA: TGCGCCAGCAGCTTGGCGGGTGTCGCCTACAATGAGCAGTTCTTC. Residues: CASSLAGVAYNEQFF.

This clone was found a few times. Distinct nucleotide sequences in the sample also encode this CDR3. This sequence joins TRBV7-6 and TRBJ2-7; D gene unclear. This CDR3 region has 13 residues. V lost 1 base, J lost 3 bases, and 7 bases lay in between. CDR1 is SGHVS and CDR2 is FNYEAQ in the germline V gene. The CDR3 DNA sequence: TGTGCCAGCAGCTTAGGGCCGAACTACGAGCAGTACTTC. Translating gives CASSLGPNYEQYF. The complete variable domain, with remaining parts taken from reference TRBV7-6 and TRBJ2-7, reads GAGVSQSPRYKVTKRGQDVALRCDPISGHVSLYWYRQALGQGPEFLTYFNYEAQQDKSGLPNDRFSAERPEGSISTLTIQRTEQRDSAMYRCASSLGPNYEQYFGPGTRLTVT.